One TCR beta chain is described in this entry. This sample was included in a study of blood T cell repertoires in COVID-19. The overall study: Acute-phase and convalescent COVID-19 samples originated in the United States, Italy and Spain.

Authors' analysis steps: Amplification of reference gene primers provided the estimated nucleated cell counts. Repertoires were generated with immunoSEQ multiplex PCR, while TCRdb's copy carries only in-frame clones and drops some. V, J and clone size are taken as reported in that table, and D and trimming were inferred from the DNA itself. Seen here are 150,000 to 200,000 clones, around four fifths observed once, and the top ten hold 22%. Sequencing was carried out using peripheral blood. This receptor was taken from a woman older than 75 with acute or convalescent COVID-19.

The DNA of the CDR3 is TGTGCCAGCAGCCAAGAGGCACTAGCGGAATTCTCCTACGAGCAGTACTTC. The encoded protein is CASSQEALAEFSYEQYF. The V call is TRBV14, the J call TRBJ2-7; 8 nucleotides line up with TRBD2. V gave up 0 bases and J gave up 0 bases; unmatched junction bases: 7. The CDR3 runs 17 residues. Germline V CDR1 and CDR2: SGHDN, FVKESK.